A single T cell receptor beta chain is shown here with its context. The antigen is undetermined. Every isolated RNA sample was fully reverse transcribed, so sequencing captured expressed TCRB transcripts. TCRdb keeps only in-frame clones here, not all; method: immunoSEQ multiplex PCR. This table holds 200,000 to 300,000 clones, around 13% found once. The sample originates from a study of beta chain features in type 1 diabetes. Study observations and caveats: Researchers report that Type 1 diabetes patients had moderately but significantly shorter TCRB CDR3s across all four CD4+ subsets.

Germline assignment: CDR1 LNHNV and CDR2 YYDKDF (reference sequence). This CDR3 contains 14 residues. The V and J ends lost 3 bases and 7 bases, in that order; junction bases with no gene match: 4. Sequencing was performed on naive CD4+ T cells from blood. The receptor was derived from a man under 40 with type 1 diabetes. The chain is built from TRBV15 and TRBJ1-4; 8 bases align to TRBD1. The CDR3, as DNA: TGTGCCACCAGCAGGGACAGGGCGACTGAAAAACTGTTTTTT. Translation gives CATSRDRATEKLFF.